The clone carrying this T cell receptor (beta chain) was seen ten or more times. The source of the sample is a study of early T cells in non-severe SARS-CoV-2 infection. Trimming took 6 bases from V and 5 from J, leaving 13 bases between them. The germline CDR1 and CDR2 sequences are DFQATT and SNEGSKA (reference sequence). The CDR3 covers 12 residues. TCRdb used MiXCR to reprocess the 5' RACE reads, holding one entry per CDR3 protein. The sample includes fewer than 110,000 distinct CDR3 sequences, over 8.5% of them seen just once. The clonotype originates from an adult who was a healthcare worker with PCR-confirmed SARS-CoV-2 infection or an uninfected control (not recorded which). Material for sequencing was whole blood. The chain employs TRBV20-1 and TRBJ2-5; D unresolved. This CDR3 is CSAPVLGETQYF. The CDR3 nucleotides are TGCAGTGCCCCAGTTCTCGGGGAGACCCAGTACTTC.